Sequencing of this TCR beta chain was carried out in a study of spatial heterogeneity in lung cancer. Each molecule of TCR cDNA was tagged with one unique molecular identifier. Each CDR3 protein gets one entry after TCRdb re-called the 5' RACE reads with MiXCR. The data show approximately 7,200 distinct CDR3 sequences, with 5.4% seen just once and about 8.3% held by the top ten. This clonotype was recorded at least ten times. The time point here: sample taken at primary tumor resection. Whole RNA was taken from tumor, nontumor lung or frozen PBMC; it was then sequenced unsorted. Samples were obtained from around 72 donors, all untreated early-stage non-small cell lung cancer patients. V shed 4 bases and J shed 7 bases, with 12 bases lying between them. The germline V gene encodes CDR1 SGHRS and CDR2 YFSETQ. This CDR3 is built from 14 residues.

V gene TRBV5-1 combines with J gene TRBJ1-6, with D possibly being TRBD1 (5 bases). This specimen was normal lung tissue next to the tumor, taken at surgery. This TCR came from a female donor with early-stage non-small cell lung cancer. The chain's CDR3 is CASSTLEGNSPLHF. CDR3 bases: TGCGCCAGCAGCACCTTGGAGGGGAATTCACCCCTCCACTTT.